This T cell receptor beta chain was profiled in a study of graft-versus-host responses after intestinal transplantation. Study background: Recipients obtained multivisceral, liver-intestinal, or isolated intestinal transplants. All recipients got anti-thymocyte globulin induction, then tacrolimus and steroids for 2 to 4 years.

The graft tissue was processed, and this released both intraepithelial and lamina propria lymphocytes. Measured with immunoSEQ multiplex PCR; TCRdb has only the in-frame clones, and not every one. The table lists almost 4,500 clones, 65% to 85% of them singletons. The germline V gene has CDR1 KGHSH and CDR2 LQKENI. The trim removed 3 bases at V and 1 base at J, leaving 4 bases unmatched. The length of the CDR3 is 15 residues. General study results and limits: Subjects displaying graft-donor T cell macrochimerism possessed elevated graft-versus-host to host-versus-graft clonal ratios inside allografts. Some GvH clones appeared in ileal mucosa or blood before recipient bone marrow.

For this clone: Its antigen is as yet unknown.

V and J are TRBV18 and TRBJ1-1, with TRBD1 identical over 8 bases. The sequence derives from a human patient who received an intestinal transplant, so some T cells may come from the graft donor. Specimen: ileum tissue, collected 17 days after transplant. The chain's CDR3 is CASSPTGQENTEAFF. CDR3 nucleotides: TGTGCCAGCTCACCGACGGGACAGGAGAACACTGAAGCTTTCTTT.